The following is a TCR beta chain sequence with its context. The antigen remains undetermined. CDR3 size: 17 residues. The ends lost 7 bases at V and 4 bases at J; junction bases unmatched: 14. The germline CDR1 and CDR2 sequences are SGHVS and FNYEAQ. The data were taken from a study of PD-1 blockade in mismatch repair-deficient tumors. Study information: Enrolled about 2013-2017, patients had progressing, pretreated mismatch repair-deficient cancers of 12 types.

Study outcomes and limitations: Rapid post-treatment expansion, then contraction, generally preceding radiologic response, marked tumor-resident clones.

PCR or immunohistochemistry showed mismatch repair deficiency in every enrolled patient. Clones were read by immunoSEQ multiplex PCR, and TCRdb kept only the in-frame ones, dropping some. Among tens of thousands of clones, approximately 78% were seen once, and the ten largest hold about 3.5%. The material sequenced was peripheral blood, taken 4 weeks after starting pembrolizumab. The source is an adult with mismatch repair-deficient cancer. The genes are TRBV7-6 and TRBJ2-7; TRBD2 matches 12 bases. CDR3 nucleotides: TGTGCCAGCAAACCGGGACTAGCGGGTGGGACCACTTACGAGCAGTACTTC. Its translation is CASKPGLAGGTTYEQYF.